A single sample gave rise to the 3 T cell receptor beta chains below, sequenced in a study of identical twins. MiXCR was run by TCRdb on the 5' RACE reads, yielding one entry per CDR3 protein. Here the sample spans 600,000 to 850,000 distinct CDR3 sequences, roughly 20% being singletons. This sample also appeared in a second study, on T cells expressing NK-cell markers.

What was sequenced was PBMCs. The receptors shown here come from a woman between 18 and 29 years old in good health.

The chain recombines TRBV20-1 with TRBJ1-6; D gene uncertain. This CDR3 is built from 13 residues. The V gene lost 4 bases and the J gene lost 7 bases, with 11 bases spanning the gap. Germline CDR1 DFQATT, CDR2 SNEGSKA (reference sequence). The CDR3 sequence: CSATVDGNSPLHF. CDR3 DNA sequence: TGCAGTGCTACCGTGGACGGGAATTCACCCCTCCACTTT.

This clonotype has a handful of counts. The chain joins TRBV7-2 to TRBJ1-5; D might be TRBD1 (6 bases). V shed 5 bases and J shed 0 bases, with 11 bases lying between them. The germline CDR1 and CDR2 sequences are SGHTA and FQGNSA. This CDR3 spans 15 amino acids. In nucleotides, the CDR3 is TGTGCCAGCAGCGCGCAGGGGATTAGCAATCAGCCCCAGCATTTT. Protein product: CASSAQGISNQPQHF.

The chain uses TRBV20-1 and TRBJ2-1, with TRBD2 matching 7 bases. Per germline, CDR1 DFQATT and CDR2 SNEGSKA (reference sequence). J lost 7 bases, V lost 8 bases, and 8 bases had no gene match. The CDR3 runs 12 residues. DNA for the CDR3: TGCAGTACGCATGCGGGAGTAAATGAGCAGTTCTTC. Encoded protein: CSTHAGVNEQFF.